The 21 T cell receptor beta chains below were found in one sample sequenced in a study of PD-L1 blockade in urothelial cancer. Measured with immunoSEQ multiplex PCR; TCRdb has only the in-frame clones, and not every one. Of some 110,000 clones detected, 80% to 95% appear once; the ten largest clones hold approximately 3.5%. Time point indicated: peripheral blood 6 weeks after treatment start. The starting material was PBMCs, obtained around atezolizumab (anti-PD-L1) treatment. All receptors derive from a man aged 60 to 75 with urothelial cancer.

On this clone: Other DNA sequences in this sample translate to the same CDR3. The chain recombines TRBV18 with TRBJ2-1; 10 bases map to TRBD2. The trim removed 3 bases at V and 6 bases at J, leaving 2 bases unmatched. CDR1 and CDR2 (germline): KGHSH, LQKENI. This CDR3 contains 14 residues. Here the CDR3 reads CASSPGLASNEQFF. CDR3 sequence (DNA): TGTGCCAGCTCACCGGGACTAGCGTCCAATGAGCAGTTCTTC.

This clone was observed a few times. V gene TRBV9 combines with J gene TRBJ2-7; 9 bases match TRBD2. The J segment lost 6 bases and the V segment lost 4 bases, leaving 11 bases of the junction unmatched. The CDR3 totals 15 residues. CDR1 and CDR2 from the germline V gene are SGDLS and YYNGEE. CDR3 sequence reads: CASSSQTSGVTEQYF. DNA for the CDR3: TGTGCCAGCAGCTCGCAGACTAGCGGCGTTACCGAGCAGTACTTC.

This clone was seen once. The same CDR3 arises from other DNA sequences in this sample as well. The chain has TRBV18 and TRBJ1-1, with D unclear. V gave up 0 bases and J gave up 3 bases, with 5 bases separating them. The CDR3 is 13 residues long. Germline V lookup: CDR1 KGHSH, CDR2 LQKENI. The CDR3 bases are TGTGCCAGCTCACCACCGGGAGACACTGAAGCTTTCTTT. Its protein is CASSPPGDTEAFF.

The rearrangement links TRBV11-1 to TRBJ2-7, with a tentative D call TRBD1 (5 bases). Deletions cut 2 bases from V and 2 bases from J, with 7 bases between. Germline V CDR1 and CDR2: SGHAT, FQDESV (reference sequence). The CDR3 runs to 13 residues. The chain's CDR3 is CASSLRQPYEQYF. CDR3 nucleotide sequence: TGTGCCAGCAGCTTACGACAGCCCTACGAGCAGTACTTC. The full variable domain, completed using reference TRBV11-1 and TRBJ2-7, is EAEVAQSPRYKITEKSQAVAFWCDPISGHATLYWYRQILGQGPELLVQFQDESVVDDSQLPKDRFSAERLKGVDSTLKIQPAELGDSAMYLCASSLRQPYEQYFGPGTRLTVT.

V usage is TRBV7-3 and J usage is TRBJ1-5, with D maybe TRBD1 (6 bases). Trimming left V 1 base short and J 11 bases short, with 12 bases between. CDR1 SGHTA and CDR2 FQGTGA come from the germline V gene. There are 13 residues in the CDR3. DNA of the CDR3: TGTGCCAGCAGCTTAAGTCAGGGGTCAGCCCAGCATTTT. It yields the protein CASSLSQGSAQHF.

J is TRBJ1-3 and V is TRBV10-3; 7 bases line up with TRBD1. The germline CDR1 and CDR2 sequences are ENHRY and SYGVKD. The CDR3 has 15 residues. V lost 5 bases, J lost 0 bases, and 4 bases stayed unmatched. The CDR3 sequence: CAISRDRVSGNTIYF. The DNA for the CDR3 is TGTGCCATCAGTAGAGACAGGGTCTCTGGAAACACCATATATTTT.

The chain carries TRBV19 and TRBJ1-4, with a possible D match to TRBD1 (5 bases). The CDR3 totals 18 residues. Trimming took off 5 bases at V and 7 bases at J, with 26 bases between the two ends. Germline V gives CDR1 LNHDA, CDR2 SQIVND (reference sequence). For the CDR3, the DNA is TGTGCCAGTAGTCCTCCGAGGAACCTCCGGGGGTTGAGTGAAAAACTGTTTTTT. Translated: CASSPPRNLRGLSEKLFF. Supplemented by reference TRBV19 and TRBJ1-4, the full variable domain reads DGGITQSPKYLFRKEGQNVTLSCEQNLNHDAMYWYRQDPGQGLRLIYYSQIVNDFQKGDIAEGYSVSREKKESFPLTVTSAQKNPTAFYLCASSPPRNLRGLSEKLFFGSGTQLSVL.

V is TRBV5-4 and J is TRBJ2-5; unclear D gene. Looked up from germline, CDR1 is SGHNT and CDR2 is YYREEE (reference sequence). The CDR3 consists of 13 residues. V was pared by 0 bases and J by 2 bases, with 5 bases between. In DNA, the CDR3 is TGTGCCAGCAGCTTGGAAACTCAAGAGACCCAGTACTTC. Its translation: CASSLETQETQYF. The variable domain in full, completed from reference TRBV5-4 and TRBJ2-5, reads ETGVTQSPTHLIKTRGQQVTLRCSSQSGHNTVSWYQQALGQGPQFIFQYYREEENGRGNFPPRFSGLQFPNYSSELNVNALELDDSALYLCASSLETQETQYFGPGTRLLVL.

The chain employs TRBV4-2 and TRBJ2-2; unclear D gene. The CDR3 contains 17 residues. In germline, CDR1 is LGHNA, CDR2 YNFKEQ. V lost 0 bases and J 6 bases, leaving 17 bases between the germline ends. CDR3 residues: CASSQDERGPDSGELFF. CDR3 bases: TGTGCCAGCAGCCAAGATGAGCGAGGCCCCGATTCCGGGGAGCTGTTTTTT.

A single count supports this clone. This CDR3 is CASSYRGRVADTQYF. In nucleotides, the CDR3 is TGTGCCAGCAGTTACCGGGGGAGGGTTGCAGATACGCAGTATTTT. V and J are TRBV6-5 and TRBJ2-3, with TRBD2 identical over 7 bases. Germline V gene data show CDR1 as MNHEY and CDR2 as SVGAGI. V lost 2 bases and J lost 4; bases outside the gene matches: 6. The CDR3 is made up of 15 amino acids.

CDR3 in amino acids: CASSLGQGLDTQYF. CDR3 bases: TGCGCCAGCAGCCTCGGACAGGGGTTGGATACGCAGTATTTT. The J gene is TRBJ2-3, the V gene TRBV5-1; 9 bases are a match to TRBD1. The V gene end was trimmed by 4 bases and the J gene end by 6 bases; junction bases not matched to a gene: 6. The CDR3 length is 14 residues. The germline CDR1 and CDR2 sequences are SGHRS and YFSETQ.

The CDR3 loop reads CAVYGQEPSNEQFF. DNA for the CDR3: TGCGCCGTCTACGGACAGGAACCATCCAATGAGCAGTTCTTC. The chain uses TRBV10-1 and TRBJ2-1, with 7 bases aligning to TRBD1. Germline CDR1 reads WNHNN; CDR2 reads SYGVQD (reference sequence). The junction had 13 bases not matched to a gene; V was cut back by 11 bases and J by 6 bases. The CDR3 runs to 14 residues.

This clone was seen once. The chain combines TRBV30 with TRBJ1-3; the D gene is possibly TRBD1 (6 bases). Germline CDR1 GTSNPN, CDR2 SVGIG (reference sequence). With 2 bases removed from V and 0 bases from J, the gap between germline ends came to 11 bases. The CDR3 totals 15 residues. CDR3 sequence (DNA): TGTGCCTGGAGTTTAGCAGGGGCCTCTGGAAACACCATATATTTT. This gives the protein CAWSLAGASGNTIYF.

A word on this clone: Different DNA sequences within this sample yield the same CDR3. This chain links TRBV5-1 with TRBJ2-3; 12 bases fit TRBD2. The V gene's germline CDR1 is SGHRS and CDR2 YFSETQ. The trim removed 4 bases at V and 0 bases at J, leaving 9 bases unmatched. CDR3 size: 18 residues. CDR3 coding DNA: TGCGCCAGCAGCCTCGGGACCCTAGCGGGGGGGAGCACAGATACGCAGTATTTT. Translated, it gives CASSLGTLAGGSTDTQYF.

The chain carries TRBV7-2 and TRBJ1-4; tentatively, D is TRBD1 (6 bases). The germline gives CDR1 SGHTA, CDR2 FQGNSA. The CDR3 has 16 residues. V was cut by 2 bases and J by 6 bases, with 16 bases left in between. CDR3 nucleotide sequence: TGTGCCAGCAGCTTACTCTACAGGGCCTGGGATGAAAAACTGTTTTTT. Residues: CASSLLYRAWDEKLFF.

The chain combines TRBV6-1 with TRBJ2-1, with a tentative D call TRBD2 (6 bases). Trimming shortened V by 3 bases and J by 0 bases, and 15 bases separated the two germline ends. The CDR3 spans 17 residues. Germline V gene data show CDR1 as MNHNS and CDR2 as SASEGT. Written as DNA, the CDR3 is TGTGCCAGCAGTGAGTCTGCGGGACGGAGCTCCTACAATGAGCAGTTCTTC. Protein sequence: CASSESAGRSSYNEQFF.

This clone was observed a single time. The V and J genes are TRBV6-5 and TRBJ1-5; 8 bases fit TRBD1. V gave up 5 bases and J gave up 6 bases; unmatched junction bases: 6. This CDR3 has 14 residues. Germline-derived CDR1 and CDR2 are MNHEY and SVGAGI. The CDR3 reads CASSRTGFSQPQHF. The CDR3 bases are TGTGCCAGCAGTAGGACAGGGTTTAGTCAGCCCCAGCATTTT.

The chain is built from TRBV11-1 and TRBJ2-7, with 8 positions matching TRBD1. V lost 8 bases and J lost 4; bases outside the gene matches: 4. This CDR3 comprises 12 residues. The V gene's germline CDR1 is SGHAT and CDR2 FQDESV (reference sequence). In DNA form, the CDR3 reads TGTGCCAGCCGACAGGGGCAATACGAGCAGTACTTC. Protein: CASRQGQYEQYF.

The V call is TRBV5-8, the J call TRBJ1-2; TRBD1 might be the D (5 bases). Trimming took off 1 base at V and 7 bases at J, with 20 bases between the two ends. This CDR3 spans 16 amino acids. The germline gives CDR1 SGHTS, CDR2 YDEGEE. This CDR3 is CASSLPWRAGPGGYTF. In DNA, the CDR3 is TGTGCCAGCAGCTTGCCTTGGCGTGCAGGGCCCGGTGGCTACACCTTC.

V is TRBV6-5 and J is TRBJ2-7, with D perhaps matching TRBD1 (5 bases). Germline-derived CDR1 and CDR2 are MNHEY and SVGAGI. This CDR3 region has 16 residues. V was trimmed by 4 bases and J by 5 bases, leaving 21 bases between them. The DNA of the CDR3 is TGTGCCAGCAGTTTCAGGGCTCGTGGGGCCCGGGACGAGCAGTACTTC. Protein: CASSFRARGARDEQYF.

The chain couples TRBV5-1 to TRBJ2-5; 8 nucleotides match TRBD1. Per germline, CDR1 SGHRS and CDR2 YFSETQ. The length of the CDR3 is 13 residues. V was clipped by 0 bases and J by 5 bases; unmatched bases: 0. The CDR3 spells CASSLGTGETQYF. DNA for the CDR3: TGCGCCAGCAGCTTGGGGACAGGGGAGACCCAGTACTTC.